This T cell receptor beta chain originates from a study of T cells after somatic rescue of genetic block. Per the germline V gene, CDR1 is LGHNA and CDR2 is YNFKEQ. Trimming pared 3 bases from V and 2 bases from J, leaving 12 bases between. The CDR3 is 15 residues long. The data were produced by immunoSEQ multiplex PCR, yet TCRdb's version contains in-frame clones alone and is incomplete. The table has approximately 110,000 clones, approximately 90% seen once. Sequences were obtained from peripheral blood mononuclear cells (PBMCs). This clonotype originated in a woman aged 18-35 years. The chain recombines TRBV4-2 with TRBJ2-3, with D tentatively TRBD1 (6 bases). The DNA for the CDR3 is TGTGCCAGCAGCCAGGAAGGACAGTTCACAGATACGCAGTATTTT. This sequence encodes CASSQEGQFTDTQYF.